This T cell receptor (beta chain) was observed in a study of T-cell memory formation after mild COVID-19. Study-level points and caveats: Whether day 37 second-wave clones are SARS-CoV-2-specific was not confirmed. Day 15 to 85 contracting clones showed balanced CD4/CD8; later expanders leaned CD4+.

Trimming cost V 1 base and J 1 base; bases outside gene matches: 11. Germline assignment: CDR1 DFQATT and CDR2 SNEGSKA (reference sequence). The CDR3 consists of 17 residues. This clonotype appeared a few times. Antigen: not known. TCRdb used MiXCR to reprocess the 5' RACE reads, holding one entry per CDR3 protein. The sample has 100,000 to 150,000 distinct CDR3 sequences, over 15% seen once; the top ten hold roughly 5%. Sequencing used PBMCs or a T cell subset sorted from them (not recorded which). The TCR was taken from a man aged 18 to 30 who had mild COVID-19 (a few samples of this study predate the infection). Cell type and time point are not known. This chain links TRBV20-1 with TRBJ1-1, with 8 bases aligning to TRBD1. In DNA form, the CDR3 reads TGCAGTGCTAGAGCCGCGTCAGGGGGCAAAGGGAACACTGAAGCTTTCTTT. This codes for CSARAASGGKGNTEAFF.